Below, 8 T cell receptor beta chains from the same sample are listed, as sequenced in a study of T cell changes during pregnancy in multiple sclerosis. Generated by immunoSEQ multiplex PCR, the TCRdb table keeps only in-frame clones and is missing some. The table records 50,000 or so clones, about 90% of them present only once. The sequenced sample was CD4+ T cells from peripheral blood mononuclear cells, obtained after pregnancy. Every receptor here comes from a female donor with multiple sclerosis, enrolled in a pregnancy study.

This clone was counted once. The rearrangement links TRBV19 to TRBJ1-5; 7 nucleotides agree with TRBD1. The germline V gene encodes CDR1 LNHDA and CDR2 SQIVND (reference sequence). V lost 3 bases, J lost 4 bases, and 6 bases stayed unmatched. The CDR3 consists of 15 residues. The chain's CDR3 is CASSIAGTENQPQHF. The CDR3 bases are TGTGCCAGTAGTATCGCCGGGACAGAAAATCAGCCCCAGCATTTT. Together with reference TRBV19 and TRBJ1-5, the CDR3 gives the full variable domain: DGGITQSPKYLFRKEGQNVTLSCEQNLNHDAMYWYRQDPGQGLRLIYYSQIVNDFQKGDIAEGYSVSREKKESFPLTVTSAQKNPTAFYLCASSIAGTENQPQHFGDGTRLSIL.

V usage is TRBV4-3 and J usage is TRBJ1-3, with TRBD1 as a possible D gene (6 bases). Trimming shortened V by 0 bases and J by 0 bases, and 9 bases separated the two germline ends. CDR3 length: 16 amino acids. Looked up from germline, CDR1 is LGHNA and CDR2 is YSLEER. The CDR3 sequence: CASSQEGHYSGNTIYF. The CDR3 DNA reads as TGCGCCAGCAGCCAAGAGGGACACTACTCTGGAAACACCATATATTTT.

CDR3 DNA sequence: TGTGCCAGCAGTGACTCGAAACTCCGGGACAGGGGGCAGGAGGGGAAAGAGACCCAGTACTTC. Amino acid sequence: CASSDSKLRDRGQEGKETQYF. The chain recombines TRBV6-4 with TRBJ2-5; TRBD1 agrees at 12 bases. The germline gives CDR1 MRHNA, CDR2 SNTAGT. The CDR3 spans 21 residues. J gave up 3 bases and V 0 bases, and 17 bases lay outside the gene matches.

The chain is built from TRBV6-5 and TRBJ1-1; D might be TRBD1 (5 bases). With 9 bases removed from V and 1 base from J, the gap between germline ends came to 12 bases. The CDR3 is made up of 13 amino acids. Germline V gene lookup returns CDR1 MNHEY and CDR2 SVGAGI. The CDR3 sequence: CASLRGTNTEAFF. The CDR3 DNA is TGTGCCAGTCTACGGGGGACGAACACTGAAGCTTTCTTT.

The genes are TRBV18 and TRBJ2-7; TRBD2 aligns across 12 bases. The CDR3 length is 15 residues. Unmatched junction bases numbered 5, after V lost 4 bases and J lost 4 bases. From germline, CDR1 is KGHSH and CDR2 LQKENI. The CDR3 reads CASSRTSGRTYEQYF. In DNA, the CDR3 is TGTGCCAGCTCACGAACTAGCGGGAGGACGTACGAGCAGTACTTC.

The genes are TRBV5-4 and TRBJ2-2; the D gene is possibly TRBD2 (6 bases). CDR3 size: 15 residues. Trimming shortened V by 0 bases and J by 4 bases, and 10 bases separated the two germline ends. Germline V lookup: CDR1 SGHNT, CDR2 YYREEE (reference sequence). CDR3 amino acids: CASSLAPRGTGELFF. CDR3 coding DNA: TGTGCCAGCAGCTTGGCCCCGCGGGGCACCGGGGAGCTGTTTTTT.

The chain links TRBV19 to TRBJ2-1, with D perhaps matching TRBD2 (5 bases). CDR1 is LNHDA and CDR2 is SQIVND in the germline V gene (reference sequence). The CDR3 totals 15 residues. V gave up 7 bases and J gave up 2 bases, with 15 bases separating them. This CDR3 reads CASTLDWRTYNEQFF. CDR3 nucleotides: TGTGCCAGTACCCTGGACTGGAGGACCTACAATGAGCAGTTCTTC.

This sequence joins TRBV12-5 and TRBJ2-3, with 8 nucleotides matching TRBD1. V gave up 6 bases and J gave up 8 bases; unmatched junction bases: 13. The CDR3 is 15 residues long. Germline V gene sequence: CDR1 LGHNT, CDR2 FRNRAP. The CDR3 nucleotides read TGTGCTAGTGGAAGAATGGACAGGGAGGAAGGTACGCAGTATTTT. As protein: CASGRMDREEGTQYF.